One sample yielded the 8 T cell receptor beta chains listed below, sequenced in a study of blood T cell repertoires in COVID-19. Sequencing used immunoSEQ multiplex PCR; TCRdb keeps in-frame clones, though not all of them. The sample lists a few hundred thousand clones; roughly 80% were seen once. Sequencing was done on a sample of peripheral blood. These receptors all stem from a woman aged 18 to 35 with acute or convalescent COVID-19.

V gene TRBV7-9 combines with J gene TRBJ2-7, with D perhaps TRBD2 (5 bases). This CDR3 has 15 amino acids. CDR1 and CDR2 (germline): SEHNR, FQNEAQ (reference sequence). V gave up 1 base and J gave up 9 bases, with 19 bases separating them. The CDR3 spells CASSLVPHTLGGQYF. As DNA, the CDR3 is TGTGCCAGCAGCTTAGTTCCCCACACCCTAGGAGGGCAGTACTTC.

The chain recombines TRBV9 with TRBJ2-1; D is unresolved. CDR3 length: 16 residues. V lost 2 bases and J 0 bases, leaving 12 bases between the germline ends. Germline CDR1 and CDR2: SGDLS and YYNGEE. The CDR3 nucleotides read TGTGCCAGCAGCGTCGGCGGAGCTAGCTCCTACAATGAGCAGTTCTTC. Residues: CASSVGGASSYNEQFF.

The chain links TRBV21-1 to TRBJ2-2; TRBD1, the table's D call, was not compared with the DNA. TRBV21-1 is a documented pseudogene. This CDR3 comprises 16 residues. The CDR3 is CASSKIRDRLTGELFF. The DNA for the CDR3 is TGTGCCAGCAGCAAAATCAGGGACAGGCTTACCGGGGAGCTGTTTTTT.

V usage is TRBV19 and J usage is TRBJ1-3; 7 nucleotides align to TRBD1. Losses at the gene ends were 6 bases for V and 2 bases for J; bases not matched to a gene: 4. The CDR3 consists of 14 residues. The germline gives CDR1 LNHDA, CDR2 SQIVND (reference sequence). The CDR3 reads CASSLTGTGNTIYF. DNA of the CDR3: TGTGCCAGTAGCCTGACAGGGACTGGAAACACCATATATTTT.

This chain uses TRBV23-1 with TRBJ1-2; 8 bases map to TRBD1. TRBV23-1 is sorted into the ORF group, with uncertain function. The CDR3 covers 18 residues. Germline trimming cut 2 bases from V and 0 bases from J; bases unmatched to any gene: 11. The CDR3 DNA follows: TGCGCCAGCAGTCAAAAGAAGGTGCAGGGGGCTTCTAACTATGGCTACACCTTC. Its translation: CASSQKKVQGASNYGYTF.

The CDR3: CASSQDRYSSGNTIYF. The CDR3 DNA reads TGTGCCAGCAGCCAAGATCGGTACTCATCTGGAAACACCATATATTTT. This rearrangement joins TRBV4-2 to TRBJ1-3, with D uncertain. CDR3 length: 16 residues. V was shortened by 0 bases and J by 1 base, with 10 bases between the two germline ends. Germline values: CDR1 LGHNA, CDR2 YNFKEQ.

The gene calls are TRBV6-5 and TRBJ2-1, with 8 positions matching TRBD2. V shed 7 bases, J shed 12 bases, and the junction held 11 bases outside the gene matches. The CDR3 loop spans 13 amino acids. Per the germline V gene, CDR1 is MNHEY and CDR2 is SVGAGI. The CDR3 DNA sequence: TGTGCCAGCAAAACCTTAGCGGGACTATGGCAGTTCTTC. Protein: CASKTLAGLWQFF.

The chain joins TRBV28 to TRBJ1-1; 12 positions match TRBD1. CDR1 and CDR2 from the germline V gene are MDHEN and SYDVKM. The V segment lost 5 bases and the J segment 4 bases; nucleotides outside the gene matches: 5. The CDR3 loop spans 15 amino acids. CDR3 amino acids: CASSQGTGGRTEAFF. CDR3 bases: TGTGCCAGCAGTCAGGGGACAGGGGGCCGCACTGAAGCTTTCTTT. The full variable domain, with the rest looked up from reference TRBV28 and TRBJ1-1, is DVKVTQSSRYLVKRTGEKVFLECVQDMDHENMFWYRQDPGLGLRLIYFSYDVKMKEKGDIPEGYSVSREKKERFSLILESASTNQTSMYLCASSQGTGGRTEAFFGQGTRLTVV.